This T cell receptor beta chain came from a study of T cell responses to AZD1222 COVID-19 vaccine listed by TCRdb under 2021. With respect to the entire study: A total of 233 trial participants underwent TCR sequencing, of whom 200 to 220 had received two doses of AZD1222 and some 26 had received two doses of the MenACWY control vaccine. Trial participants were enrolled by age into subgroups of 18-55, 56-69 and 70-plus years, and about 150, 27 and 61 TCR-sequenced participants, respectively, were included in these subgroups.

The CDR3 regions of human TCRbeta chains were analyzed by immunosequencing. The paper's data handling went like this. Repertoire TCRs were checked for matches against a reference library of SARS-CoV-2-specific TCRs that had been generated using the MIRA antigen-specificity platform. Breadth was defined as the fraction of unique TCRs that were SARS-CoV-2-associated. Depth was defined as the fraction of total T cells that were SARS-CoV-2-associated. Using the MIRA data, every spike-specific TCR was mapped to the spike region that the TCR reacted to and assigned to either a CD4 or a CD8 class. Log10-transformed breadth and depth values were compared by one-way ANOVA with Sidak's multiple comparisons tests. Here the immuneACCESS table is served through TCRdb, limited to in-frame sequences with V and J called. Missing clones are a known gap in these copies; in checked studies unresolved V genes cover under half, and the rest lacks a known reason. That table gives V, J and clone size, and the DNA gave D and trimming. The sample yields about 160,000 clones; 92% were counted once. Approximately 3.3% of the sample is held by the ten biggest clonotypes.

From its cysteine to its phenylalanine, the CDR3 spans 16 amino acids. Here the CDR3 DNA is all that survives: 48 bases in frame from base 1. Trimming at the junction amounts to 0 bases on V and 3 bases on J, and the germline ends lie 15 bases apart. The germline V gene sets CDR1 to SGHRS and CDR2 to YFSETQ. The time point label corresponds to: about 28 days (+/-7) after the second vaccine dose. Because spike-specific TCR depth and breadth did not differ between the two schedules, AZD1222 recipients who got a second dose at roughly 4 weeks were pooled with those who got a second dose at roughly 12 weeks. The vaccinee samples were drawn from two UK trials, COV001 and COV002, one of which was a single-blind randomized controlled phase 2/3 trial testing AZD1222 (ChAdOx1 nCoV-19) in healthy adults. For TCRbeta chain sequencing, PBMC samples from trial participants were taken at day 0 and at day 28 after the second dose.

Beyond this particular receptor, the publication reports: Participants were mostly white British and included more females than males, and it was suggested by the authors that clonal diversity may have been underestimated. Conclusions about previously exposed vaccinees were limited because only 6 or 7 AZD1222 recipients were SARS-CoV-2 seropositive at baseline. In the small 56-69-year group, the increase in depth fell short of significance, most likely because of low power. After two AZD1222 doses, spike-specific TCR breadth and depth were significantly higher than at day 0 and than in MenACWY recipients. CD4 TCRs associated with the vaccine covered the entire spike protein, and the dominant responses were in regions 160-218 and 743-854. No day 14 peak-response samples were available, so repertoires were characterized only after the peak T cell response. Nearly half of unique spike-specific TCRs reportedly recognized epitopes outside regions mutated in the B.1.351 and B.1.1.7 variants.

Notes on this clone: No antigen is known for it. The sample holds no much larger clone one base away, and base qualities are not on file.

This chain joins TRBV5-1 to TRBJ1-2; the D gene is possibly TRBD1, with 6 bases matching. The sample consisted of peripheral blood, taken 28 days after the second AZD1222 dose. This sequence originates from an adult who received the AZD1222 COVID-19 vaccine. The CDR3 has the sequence CASSLAGGARDYGYTF. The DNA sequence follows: TGCGCCAGCAGCTTGGCCGGGGGGGCGAGGGACTATGGCTACACCTTC.